Listed here are 22 T cell receptor beta chains from one sample, sequenced in a study of patients and donors after allogeneic stem cell transplantation (dated by TCRdb to the early 2020s). Library prep was done by RT-PCR. The listed sequencing device is NextSeq 550. In TCRdb, the public reads were trimmed at Q25 with fastp and aligned with MiXCR, with productive beta chains retained. Each record represents a unique CDR3 protein, reported with the most common genes and DNA among its rows. The sample table holds 80,000 to 90,000 distinct CDR3 sequences, of which about 48% were seen once. The top ten hold under 70% of the sample. What was sequenced was blood, either unsorted or a sorted T cell fraction (not recorded which). These receptors all stem from a human donor who was either an allogeneic HSCT recipient or a stem cell or donor lymphocyte infusion donor (not recorded which). It is not recorded whose cells these are; they may come from a transplant donor.

The genes are TRBV3-1 and TRBJ1-6; D uncertain. Germline-derived CDR1 and CDR2 are LGHDT and YNNKEL (reference sequence). The CDR3 runs 15 residues. V was trimmed by 0 bases and J by 10 bases, leaving 13 bases between them. In DNA, the CDR3 is TGTGCCAGCAGCCAAGAAATCCAGTCCCGCTCACCCCTCCACTTT. Its protein product is CASSQEIQSRSPLHF.

In this sample, this clonotype turned up once. The V gene is TRBV6-5, the J gene TRBJ2-7; 8 nucleotides line up with TRBD1. Trimming cost V 7 bases and J 2 bases; bases outside gene matches: 4. CDR1 and CDR2 from the germline V gene are MNHEY and SVGAGI. This CDR3 contains 13 residues. Written as DNA, the CDR3 is TGTGCCAGCACTAGGACAGGGACCTACGAGCAGTACTTC. Protein product: CASTRTGTYEQYF.

The chain has TRBV28 and TRBJ2-7; weak D call: TRBD1 (7 bases). Germline values: CDR1 MDHEN, CDR2 SYDVKM. The CDR3 sequence is 14 residues long. V was cut by 3 bases and J by 2 bases, with 11 bases left in between. The CDR3 DNA sequence: TGTGCCAGCAGTTTGGAGGGACAGACCTACGAGCAGTACTTC. Encoded protein: CASSLEGQTYEQYF. Full variable domain (rest looked up from reference TRBV28 and TRBJ2-7): DVKVTQSSRYLVKRTGEKVFLECVQDMDHENMFWYRQDPGLGLRLIYFSYDVKMKEKGDIPEGYSVSREKKERFSLILESASTNQTSMYLCASSLEGQTYEQYFGPGTRLTVT.

This chain connects TRBV12-3 or TRBV12-4 to TRBJ1-2; possibly TRBD1 for D (5 bases). Trimming cost V 4 bases and J 3 bases, with 12 bases left between them. The CDR3 runs 14 residues. CDR3 loop: CASSSPRDYYGYTF. CDR3 DNA sequence: TGTGCCAGCAGTTCTCCCAGGGATTACTATGGCTACACCTTC.

The V and J genes are TRBV5-1 and TRBJ2-4, with 8 bases identical to TRBD1. V trimming: 3 bases; J trimming: 16 bases; junction bases outside the gene matches: 9. This CDR3 has 12 amino acids. The germline V gene has CDR1 SGHRS and CDR2 YFSETQ. DNA of the CDR3: TGCGCCAGCAGCTCGACAGGGGATGTTTACTACTTC. Translation gives CASSSTGDVYYF.

This chain uses TRBV3-2 with TRBJ1-1; whether TRBD1, the table's D call, matches the DNA was not checked. TRBV3-2 is a documented pseudogene. CDR3 length: 16 residues. CDR3 region: CASSQDPVDRVTEAFF. CDR3 coding DNA: TGTGCCAGCAGCCAAGATCCAGTGGACAGAGTCACTGAAGCTTTCTTT.

The rearrangement joins TRBV29-1 to TRBJ1-3, with a weak D call TRBD1 (6 bases). Trimming left V 6 bases short and J 5 bases short, with 11 bases between. The germline CDR1 and CDR2 sequences are SQVTM and ANQGSEA. The CDR3 is made up of 12 amino acids. DNA for the CDR3: TGCAGCGTATACACAGGGAGAAACACCATATATTTT. Amino acids: CSVYTGRNTIYF.

The chain carries TRBV7-9 and TRBJ1-1, with D unclear. V was pared by 1 base and J by 0 bases, with 9 bases between. The CDR3 loop spans 15 amino acids. Germline-derived CDR1 and CDR2 are SEHNR and FQNEAQ (reference sequence). This CDR3 is CASSLGHNMNTEAFF. CDR3 DNA: TGTGCCAGCAGCTTAGGTCACAACATGAACACTGAAGCTTTCTTT. Together with reference TRBV7-9 and TRBJ1-1, the CDR3 gives the full variable domain: DTGVSQNPRHKITKRGQNVTFRCDPISEHNRLYWYRQTLGQGPEFLTYFQNEAQLEKSRLLSDRFSAERPKGSFSTLEIQRTEQGDSAMYLCASSLGHNMNTEAFFGQGTRLTVV.

Regarding this clonotype: This likely comes from a read error, as the CDR3 has no conserved phenylalanine or tryptophan at its end. The chain has TRBV11-2 and TRBJ1-4, with TRBD1 matching over 7 bases. V was clipped by 0 bases and J by 5 bases; unmatched bases: 6. Looked up from germline, CDR1 is SGHAT and CDR2 is FQNNGV. The CDR3 is 16 residues long. The CDR3 sequence: CASSLEGGWGNEKLFY. DNA for the CDR3: TGTGCCAGCAGCTTAGAAGGGGGCTGGGGGAATGAAAAACTGTTTTAT.

V gene TRBV29-1 combines with J gene TRBJ1-1; no clear D. This CDR3 has 14 amino acids. The germline gives CDR1 SQVTM, CDR2 ANQGSEA. V was trimmed by 0 bases and J by 1 base, leaving 9 bases between them. CDR3 sequence reads: CSVEDPPGNTEAFF. CDR3 bases: TGCAGCGTTGAAGATCCGCCGGGGAACACTGAAGCTTTCTTT.

V gene TRBV20-1 combines with J gene TRBJ1-1; D perhaps matches TRBD1 (6 bases). V lost 3 bases and J 3 bases, leaving 14 bases between the germline ends. This CDR3 comprises 14 residues. Germline assignment: CDR1 DFQATT and CDR2 SNEGSKA (reference sequence). CDR3 loop: CSARSIYRDTEAFF. For the CDR3, the DNA is TGCAGTGCTAGGTCTATTTACAGGGACACTGAAGCTTTCTTT.

The sample holds a few counts of this clonotype. V is TRBV28 and J is TRBJ1-2, with no clear D. Germline CDR1 MDHEN, CDR2 SYDVKM. The CDR3 is 16 amino acids. The V end lost 6 bases, the J end lost 4 bases, and 21 bases lay between the germline ends. This chain's CDR3 is CASSNLGSIGIYGYTF. The CDR3 DNA reads as TGTGCCAGCAGCAACTTAGGATCTATTGGCATCTATGGCTACACCTTC.

The chain links TRBV7-2 to TRBJ1-1; TRBD1 agrees at 10 bases. CDR3 length: 15 amino acids. Germline trimming cut 5 bases from V and 3 bases from J; bases unmatched to any gene: 6. CDR1 is SGHTA, CDR2 FQGNSA, per germline. The CDR3 DNA reads as TGTGCCAGCAGCCCAAGGACAGGGGGAGACACTGAAGCTTTCTTT. This codes for CASSPRTGGDTEAFF.

This clonotype was picked up a small number of times. The chain links TRBV28 to TRBJ1-6, with 9 bases fitting TRBD1. Germline assignment: CDR1 MDHEN and CDR2 SYDVKM. CDR3 size: 14 residues. J lost 10 bases, V lost 6 bases, and 7 bases had no gene match. The CDR3 region has the DNA TGTGCCAGCAGACTTGGACAGGGGACGTCACCCCTCCACTTT. Its translation: CASRLGQGTSPLHF.

This clonotype came up a few times. The chain joins TRBV20-1 to TRBJ1-1; 10 bases align to TRBD1. V dropped 6 bases and J dropped 7; count of bases not matched to a gene: 5. The germline CDR1 and CDR2 sequences are DFQATT and SNEGSKA (reference sequence). CDR3 length equals 12 residues. The CDR3 region has the DNA TGCAGTGCGCTGGGACAGGGGATTGAAGCTTTCTTT. Its translation: CSALGQGIEAFF.

The chain combines TRBV12-3 or TRBV12-4 with TRBJ1-1; no clear D. CDR3 length: 14 amino acids. The V end lost 1 base, the J end lost 0 bases, and 6 bases lay between the germline ends. DNA for the CDR3: TGTGCCAGCAGTTTAGAAGAGATGAACACTGAAGCTTTCTTT. It codes for CASSLEEMNTEAFF.

This clonotype was recorded a few times. V and J are TRBV25-1 and TRBJ2-5, with 8 bases identical to TRBD2. Per the germline V gene, CDR1 is MGHDK and CDR2 is SYGVNS. This CDR3 comprises 18 residues. Germline trimming cut 1 base from V and 5 bases from J; bases unmatched to any gene: 15. CDR3 nucleotides: TGTGCCAGCAGTGAATTAGGGACAAGCGGGAGAGGTTCGGAGACCCAGTACTTC. Translated: CASSELGTSGRGSETQYF.

The rearrangement joins TRBV7-3 to TRBJ1-5; TRBD1 is a possible D gene (5 bases). Per the germline V gene, CDR1 is SGHTA and CDR2 is FQGTGA. Trimming removed 5 bases from V and 4 bases from J, with 9 bases in between. This CDR3 has 13 residues. The CDR3 reads CASSRGSNQPQHF. The CDR3 nucleotides read TGTGCCAGCAGCCGGGGGAGTAATCAGCCCCAGCATTTT.

The CDR3 sequence is CSVEPENTEAFF. CDR3 nucleotide sequence: TGCAGCGTTGAGCCCGAGAACACTGAAGCTTTCTTT. V and J are TRBV29-1 and TRBJ1-1; D gene ambiguous. Germline loops: CDR1 SQVTM, CDR2 ANQGSEA. The CDR3 spans 12 residues. Trimming took 3 bases from V and 1 from J, leaving 6 bases between them. Combining the CDR3 with reference TRBV29-1 and TRBJ1-1 gives the whole variable domain SAVISQKPSRDICQRGTSLTIQCQVDSQVTMMFWYRQQPGQSLTLIATANQGSEATYESGFVIDKFPISRPNLTFSTLTVSNMSPEDSSIYLCSVEPENTEAFFGQGTRLTVV.

This chain joins TRBV28 and TRBJ2-4; D uncertain. The CDR3 has 14 amino acids. Trimming pared 5 bases from V and 8 bases from J, leaving 16 bases between. In germline, CDR1 is MDHEN, CDR2 SYDVKM. In DNA, the CDR3 is TGTGCCAGCAGTACCCGGGTCAATGGGGACATTCAGTACTTC. It yields the protein CASSTRVNGDIQYF. Full variable domain (rest looked up from reference TRBV28 and TRBJ2-4): DVKVTQSSRYLVKRTGEKVFLECVQDMDHENMFWYRQDPGLGLRLIYFSYDVKMKEKGDIPEGYSVSREKKERFSLILESASTNQTSMYLCASSTRVNGDIQYFGAGTRLSVL.

Only a few counts were recorded for this clonotype. The gene calls are TRBV12-3 or TRBV12-4 and TRBJ2-3; D may be TRBD2 (5 bases). The CDR3 length is 16 residues. V lost 3 bases and J lost 0, with 13 bases in between. DNA of the CDR3: TGTGCCAGCAGTTTTGAGCGGACCCCTAGCACAGATACGCAGTATTTT. The encoded protein is CASSFERTPSTDTQYF.

The chain couples TRBV29-1 to TRBJ2-3, with D perhaps TRBD1 (6 bases). Germline CDR1 reads SQVTM; CDR2 reads ANQGSEA. V gave up 8 bases and J gave up 1 base, with 10 bases separating them. The CDR3 is 12 amino acids. In DNA form, the CDR3 reads TGCAGCCTCCGACAGGGCACAGATACGCAGTATTTT. This sequence encodes CSLRQGTDTQYF.